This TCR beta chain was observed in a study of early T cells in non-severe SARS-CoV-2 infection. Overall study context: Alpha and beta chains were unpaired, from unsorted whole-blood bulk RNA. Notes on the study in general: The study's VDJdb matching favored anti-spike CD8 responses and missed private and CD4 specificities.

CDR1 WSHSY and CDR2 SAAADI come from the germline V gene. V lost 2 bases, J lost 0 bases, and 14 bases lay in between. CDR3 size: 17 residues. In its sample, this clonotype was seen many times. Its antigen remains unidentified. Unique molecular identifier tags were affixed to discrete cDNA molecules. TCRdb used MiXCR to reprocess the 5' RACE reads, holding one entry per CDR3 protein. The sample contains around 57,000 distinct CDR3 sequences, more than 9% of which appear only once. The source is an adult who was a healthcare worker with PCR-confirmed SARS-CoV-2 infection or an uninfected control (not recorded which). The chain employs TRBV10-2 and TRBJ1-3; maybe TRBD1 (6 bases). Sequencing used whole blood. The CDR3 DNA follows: TGCGCCAGCAGTGAGGGGTATGGGGGGCTCTCTGGAAACACCATATATTTT. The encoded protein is CASSEGYGGLSGNTIYF.